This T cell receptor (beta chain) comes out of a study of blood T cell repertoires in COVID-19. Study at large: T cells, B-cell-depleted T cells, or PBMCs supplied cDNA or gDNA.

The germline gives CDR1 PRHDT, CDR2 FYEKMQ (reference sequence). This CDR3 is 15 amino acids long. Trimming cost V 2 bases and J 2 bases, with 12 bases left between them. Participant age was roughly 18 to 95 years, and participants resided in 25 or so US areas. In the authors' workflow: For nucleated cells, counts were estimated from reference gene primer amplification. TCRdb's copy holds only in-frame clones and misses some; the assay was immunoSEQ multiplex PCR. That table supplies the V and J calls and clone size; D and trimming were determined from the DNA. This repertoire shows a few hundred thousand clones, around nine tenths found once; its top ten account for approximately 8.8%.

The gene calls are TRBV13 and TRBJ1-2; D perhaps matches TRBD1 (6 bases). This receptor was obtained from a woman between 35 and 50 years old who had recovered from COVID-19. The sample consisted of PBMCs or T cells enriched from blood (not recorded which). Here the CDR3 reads CASSLRPGANYGYTF. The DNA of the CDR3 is TGTGCCAGCAGCTTAAGACCAGGGGCCAACTATGGCTACACCTTC.